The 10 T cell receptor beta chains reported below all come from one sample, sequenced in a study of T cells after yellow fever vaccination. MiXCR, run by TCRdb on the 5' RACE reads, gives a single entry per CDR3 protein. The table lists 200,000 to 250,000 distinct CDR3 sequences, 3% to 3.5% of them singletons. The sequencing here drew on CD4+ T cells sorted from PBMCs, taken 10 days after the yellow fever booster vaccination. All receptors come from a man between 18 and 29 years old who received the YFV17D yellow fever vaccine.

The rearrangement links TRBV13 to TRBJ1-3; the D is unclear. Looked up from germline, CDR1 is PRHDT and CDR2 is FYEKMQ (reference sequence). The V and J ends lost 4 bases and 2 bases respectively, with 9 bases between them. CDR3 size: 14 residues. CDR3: CASSSLWAGNTIYF. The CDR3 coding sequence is TGTGCCAGCAGCTCCCTATGGGCTGGAAACACCATATATTTT.

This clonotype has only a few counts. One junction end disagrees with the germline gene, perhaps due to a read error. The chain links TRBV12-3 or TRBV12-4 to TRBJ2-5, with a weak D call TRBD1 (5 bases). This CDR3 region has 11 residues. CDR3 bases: TGTGCCAGCAGTTTAGGAGTGACAGTCGCCTTC. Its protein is CASSLGVTVAF.

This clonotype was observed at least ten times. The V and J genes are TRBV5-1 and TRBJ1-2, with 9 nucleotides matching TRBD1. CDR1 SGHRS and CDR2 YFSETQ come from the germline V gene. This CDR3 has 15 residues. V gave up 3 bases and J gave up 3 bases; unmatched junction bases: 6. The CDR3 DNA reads TGCGCCAGCAGCTATCAACAGGGGGCGGACTATGGCTACACCTTC. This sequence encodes CASSYQQGADYGYTF.

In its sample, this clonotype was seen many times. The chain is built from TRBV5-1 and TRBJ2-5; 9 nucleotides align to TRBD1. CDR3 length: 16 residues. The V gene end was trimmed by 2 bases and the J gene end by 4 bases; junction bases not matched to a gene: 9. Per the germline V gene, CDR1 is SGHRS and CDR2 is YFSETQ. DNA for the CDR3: TGCGCCAGCAGCTTAACAGGGGGCGGCATGGGAGAGACCCAGTACTTC. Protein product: CASSLTGGGMGETQYF.

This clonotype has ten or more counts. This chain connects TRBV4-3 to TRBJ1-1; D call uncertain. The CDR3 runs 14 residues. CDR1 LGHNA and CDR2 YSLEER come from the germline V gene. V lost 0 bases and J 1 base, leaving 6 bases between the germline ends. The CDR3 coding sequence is TGCGCCAGCAGCCAAGATCGGAGGAACACTGAAGCTTTCTTT. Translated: CASSQDRRNTEAFF.

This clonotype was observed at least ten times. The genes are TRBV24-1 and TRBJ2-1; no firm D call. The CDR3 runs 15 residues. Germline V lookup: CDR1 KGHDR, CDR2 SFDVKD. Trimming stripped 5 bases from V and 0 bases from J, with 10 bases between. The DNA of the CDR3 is TGTGCCACCAGTGTCGGGCACAGCTCCTACAATGAGCAGTTCTTC. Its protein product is CATSVGHSSYNEQFF.

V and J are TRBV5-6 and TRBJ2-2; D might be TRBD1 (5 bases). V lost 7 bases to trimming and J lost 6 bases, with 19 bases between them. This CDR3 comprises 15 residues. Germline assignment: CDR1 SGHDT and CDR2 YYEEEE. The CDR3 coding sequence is TGTGCCAGCGGATCTCAGGTCAGGGATGCCGGGGAGCTGTTTTTT. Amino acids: CASGSQVRDAGELFF.

The CDR3 sequence: CASSLGGQGISYEQYF. The CDR3 nucleotides are TGTGCCAGCAGCTTGGGGGGTCAGGGCATCTCCTACGAGCAGTACTTC. The V call is TRBV5-6, the J call TRBJ2-7, with a possible D match to TRBD1 (5 bases). The V gene's germline CDR1 is SGHDT and CDR2 YYEEEE. The CDR3 loop spans 16 amino acids. V was clipped by 0 bases and J by 0 bases, with 13 bases between them.

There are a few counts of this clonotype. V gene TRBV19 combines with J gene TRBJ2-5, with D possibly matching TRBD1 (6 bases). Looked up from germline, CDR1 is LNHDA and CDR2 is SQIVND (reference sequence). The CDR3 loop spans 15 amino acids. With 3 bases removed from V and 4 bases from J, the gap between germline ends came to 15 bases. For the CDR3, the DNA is TGTGCCAGTAGTATCTATGGACAGCCGGGAGAGACCCAGTACTTC. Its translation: CASSIYGQPGETQYF. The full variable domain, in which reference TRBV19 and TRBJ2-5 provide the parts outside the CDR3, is DGGITQSPKYLFRKEGQNVTLSCEQNLNHDAMYWYRQDPGQGLRLIYYSQIVNDFQKGDIAEGYSVSREKKESFPLTVTSAQKNPTAFYLCASSIYGQPGETQYFGPGTRLLVL.

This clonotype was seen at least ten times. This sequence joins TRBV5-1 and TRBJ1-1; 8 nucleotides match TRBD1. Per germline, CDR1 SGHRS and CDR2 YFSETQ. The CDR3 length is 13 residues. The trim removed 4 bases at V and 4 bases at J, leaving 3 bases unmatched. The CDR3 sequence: CASSIGTGTEAFF. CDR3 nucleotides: TGCGCCAGCAGCATAGGGACAGGCACTGAAGCTTTCTTT. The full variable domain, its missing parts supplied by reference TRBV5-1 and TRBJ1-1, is KAGVTQTPRYLIKTRGQQVTLSCSPISGHRSVSWYQQTPGQGLQFLFEYFSETQRNKGNFPGRFSGRQFSNSRSEMNVSTLELGDSALYLCASSIGTGTEAFFGQGTRLTVV.